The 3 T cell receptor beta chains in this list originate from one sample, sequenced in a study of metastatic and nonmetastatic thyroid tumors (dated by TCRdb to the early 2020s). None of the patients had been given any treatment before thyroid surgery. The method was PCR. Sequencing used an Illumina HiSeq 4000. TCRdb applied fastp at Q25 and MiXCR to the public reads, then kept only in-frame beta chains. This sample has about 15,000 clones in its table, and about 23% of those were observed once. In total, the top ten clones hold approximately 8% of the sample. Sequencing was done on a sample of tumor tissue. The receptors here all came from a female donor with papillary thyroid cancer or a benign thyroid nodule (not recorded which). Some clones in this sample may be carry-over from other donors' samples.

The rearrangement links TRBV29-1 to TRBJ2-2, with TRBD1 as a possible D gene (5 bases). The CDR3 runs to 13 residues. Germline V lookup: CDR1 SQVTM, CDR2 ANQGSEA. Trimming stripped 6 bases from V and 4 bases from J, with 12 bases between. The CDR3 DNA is TGCAGCGTACAACAGGATTCCACCGGGGAGCTGTTTTTT. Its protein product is CSVQQDSTGELFF.

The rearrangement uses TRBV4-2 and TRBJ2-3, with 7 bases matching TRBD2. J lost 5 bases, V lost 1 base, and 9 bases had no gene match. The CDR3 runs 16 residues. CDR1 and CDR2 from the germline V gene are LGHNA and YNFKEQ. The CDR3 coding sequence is TGTGCCAGCAGCCAAGGGGGTGCGGGAGCGGGAGATACGCAGTATTTT. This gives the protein CASSQGGAGAGDTQYF.

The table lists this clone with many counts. CDR3 in DNA: TGCAGTGGGAAAAAAGAGACCCAGTACTTC. Protein: CSGKKETQYF. The genes are TRBV20-1 and TRBJ2-5; D gene uncertain. There are 10 residues in the CDR3. The ends were cut back, 7 bases at V and 3 bases at J, with 6 bases in the middle. The germline V gene encodes CDR1 DFQATT and CDR2 SNEGSKA (reference sequence).